This TCR beta chain stems from a study of T cell responses to AZD1222 COVID-19 vaccine. The germline V and J ends were trimmed by 1 base and 6 bases, with 12 bases remaining between them. The V gene's germline CDR1 is SGHTA and CDR2 FQGNSA. CDR3 length: 15 amino acids. Concerning this clone itself: Its antigen is unidentified.

Study-wide points: Across the whole spike, CD4 TCRs peaked at regions 160-218 and 743-854. Reportedly, nearly half of unique spike TCRs recognized epitopes outside B.1.351/B.1.1.7 mutations. It was only after the peak T cell response that any repertoires were sampled. Spike-specific TCR breadth and depth rose after two AZD1222 doses.

The data were produced by immunoSEQ multiplex PCR, yet TCRdb's version contains in-frame clones alone and is incomplete. The sample comprises approximately 190,000 clones, around 94% of which are singletons, and 1% to 1.5% rests with the top ten. The rearrangement joins TRBV7-2 to TRBJ2-2; TRBD1 or TRBD2 may be the D gene (5 bases each). The sequence came from an adult in good health. The specimen was peripheral blood, collected on day 0 of AZD1222 vaccination. The CDR3 region is CASSLVGAFPGELFF. CDR3 DNA: TGTGCCAGCAGCTTAGTCGGGGCGTTTCCCGGGGAGCTGTTTTTT.